This TCR beta chain is drawn from a study of shared clonotypes between healthy human individuals. About the study: A couple of female and a few male donors aged 18 to 49 were enrolled. Donors had three CD4 naive, three CD4 memory, two CD8 naive and one CD8 memory plate apiece. Study conclusions and caveats: Clonotype sharing among donors was thought likely to change with sequencing depth.

This clone was detected only once. Its antigen is not known. The donor cohort consisted entirely of Caucasian adults residing in Nashville, Tennessee. The protocol was immunoSEQ multiplex PCR, while the TCRdb copy is restricted to in-frame clones and leaves out a portion. The sample lists under 1,100,000 clones, under 80% occurring once. The germline V gene encodes CDR1 MDHEN and CDR2 SYDVKM. Trimming took off 9 bases at V and 6 bases at J, with 19 bases between the two ends. This CDR3 is 14 amino acids long. The sample was memory CD4+ T cells sorted from blood. The subset: CD45RA-negative fraction. The chain links TRBV28 to TRBJ2-3, with D perhaps TRBD1 or TRBD2 (6 bases each). The clonotype originates from a man aged 18 to 29 in good health. The DNA of the CDR3 is TGTGCCAGTTTCGAGGGGGGTAGAGCCGATACGCAGTATTTT. Translating it yields CASFEGGRADTQYF.